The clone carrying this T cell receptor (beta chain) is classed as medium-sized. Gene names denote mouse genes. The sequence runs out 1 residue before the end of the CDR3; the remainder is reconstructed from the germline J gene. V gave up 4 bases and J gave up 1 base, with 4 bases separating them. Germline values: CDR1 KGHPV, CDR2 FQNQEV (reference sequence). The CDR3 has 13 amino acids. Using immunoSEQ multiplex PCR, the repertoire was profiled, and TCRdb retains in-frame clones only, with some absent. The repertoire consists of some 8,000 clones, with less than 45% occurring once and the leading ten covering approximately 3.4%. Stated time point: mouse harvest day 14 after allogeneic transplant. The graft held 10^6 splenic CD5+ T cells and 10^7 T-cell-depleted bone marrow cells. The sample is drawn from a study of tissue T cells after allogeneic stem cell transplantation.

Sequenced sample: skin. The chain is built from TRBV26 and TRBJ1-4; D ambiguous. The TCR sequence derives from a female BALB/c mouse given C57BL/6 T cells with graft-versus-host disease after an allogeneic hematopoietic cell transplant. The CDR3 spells CASSRGSNERLFF. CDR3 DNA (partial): TGTGCCAGCAGTCGGGGTTCCAACGAAAGATTATTT.